A selection of T cell receptor beta chains follows, all from one sample in a study of T cells in tumors after PD-1 blockade. Profiled with immunoSEQ multiplex PCR; TCRdb holds only in-frame clones, not every one. The repertoire has roughly 19,000 clones, around 80% of them found once; the top ten carry roughly 27%. The specimen was PBMCs, collected before anti-PD-1 treatment. The receptor source for this set is a human donor with basal cell carcinoma. Both conserved end residues are part of each CDR3. The D gene is left open where the match is weak. A row's size may be missing; if present it is once, few, many or a size class.

len,d_gene,v_gene,abundance,j_gene,CDR3nt,CDR3aa
15,.,TRBV4-1,.,TRBJ1-2,TGCGCCAGCAGCCAGGAACAGGCCGCTAACTATGGCTACACCTTC,CASSQEQAANYGYTF
13,.,TRBV15,.,TRBJ2-7,TGTGCCACCAGTGGGACGAGATCCTACGAGCAGTACTTC,CATSGTRSYEQYF
14,TRBD2,TRBV6-2/TRBV6-3,.,TRBJ2-7,TGTGCCAGCAGTTATCTAGCGGGAAGAAACGAGCAGTACTTC,CASSYLAGRNEQYF
13,TRBD1,TRBV5-1,.,TRBJ2-1,TGCGCCAGCAGCTTGACAGGGGATCGGGAGCAGTTCTTC,CASSLTGDREQFF
11,.,TRBV20-1,.,TRBJ1-2,TGCAGTGCTAGTGGCGATTATGGCTACACCTTC,CSASGDYGYTF
17,TRBD2,TRBV19,once,TRBJ2-1,TGTGCCAGTAGTACCCGAAGGACTAGCGGGGACTACAATGAGCAGTTCTTC,CASSTRRTSGDYNEQFF
17,.,TRBV5-6,.,TRBJ2-7,TGTGCCAGCAGCTTGGGAGGTTGGAGGGTCGGGTCCTACGAGCAGTACTTC,CASSLGGWRVGSYEQYF
13,.,TRBV5-1,.,TRBJ2-1,TGCGCCAGCAGCTCGAGTCGAGACAATGAGCAGTTCTTC,CASSSSRDNEQFF
17,TRBD2,TRBV5-4,once,TRBJ2-3,TGTGCCAGCAGCAACTACGCGGCGGGGGGCCTGGTAGCTACGCAGTATTTT,CASSNYAAGGLVATQYF
17,.,TRBV4-1,.,TRBJ2-1,TGCGCCAGCAGCCCCTCCTCGACCTCTTCGTCCTACAATGAGCAGTTCTTC,CASSPSSTSSSYNEQFF
15,TRBD2,TRBV28,.,TRBJ2-1,TGTGCCAGCAGGGCCCCGTTCCAGCGGGGCGGCGAGCAGTTCTTC,CASRAPFQRGGEQFF
16,.,TRBV28,once,TRBJ2-7,TGTGCCAGCAGTTTAGAAGCTCCTCCGAGGGACTACGAGCAGTACTTC,CASSLEAPPRDYEQYF
16,TRBD1,TRBV25-1,.,TRBJ1-2,TGTGCCAGCAGTGACCCAGGGACAGCAGCTAACTATGGCTACACCTTC,CASSDPGTAANYGYTF
15,.,TRBV28,.,TRBJ2-5,TGTGCCGGCCAACGGGACACCGGTGGGGCGGAGACCCAGTACTTC,CAGQRDTGGAETQYF
18,.,TRBV9,.,TRBJ2-5,TGTGCCAGCAGCGGAGAGGGGATCTTCCCCGGCGGCGGAGGGACCCAGTACTTC,CASSGEGIFPGGGGTQYF
13,.,TRBV27,.,TRBJ2-5,TGTGCCACTTCTTCAGGGCCCGAGGAGACCCAGTACTTC,CATSSGPEETQYF
13,.,TRBV6-5,.,TRBJ2-5,TGTGCCAGCAGTAGACAGACCAAAGAGACCCAGTACTTC,CASSRQTKETQYF
13,.,TRBV6-5,.,TRBJ2-3,TGTGCCAGCAGCACAGGGAGCACAGATACGCAGTATTTT,CASSTGSTDTQYF
16,TRBD1,TRBV2,.,TRBJ1-6,TGTGCCAGCAGGCCCGATACAGGGGGGTATAATTCACCCCTCCACTTT,CASRPDTGGYNSPLHF
16,TRBD1,TRBV9,.,TRBJ2-7,TGTGCCAGCAGCGTATCGGGACAGGGGACACTATACGAGCAGTACTTC,CASSVSGQGTLYEQYF
14,.,TRBV7-2,once,TRBJ1-1,TGTGCCAGCAGCTTATACAGTGTGAACACTGAAGCTTTCTTT,CASSLYSVNTEAFF
19,.,TRBV2,few,TRBJ2-1,TGTCCCCGCAGTGATGGGGGGGCGGGGGAGGGGAGCTCCTACAATGAGCAGTTCTTC,CPRSDGGAGEGSSYNEQFF
15,.,TRBV5-1,.,TRBJ2-1,TGCGCCAGCAGCCCCGACCCGGGGAGCCGGGGTGAGCAGTTCTTC,CASSPDPGSRGEQFF
12,TRBD1,TRBV7-2,.,TRBJ1-5,TGTGCCAGCAGCGCAGACAGGGCGCCCCAGCATTTT,CASSADRAPQHF
19,TRBD2,TRBV2,few,TRBJ2-1,TGTGCCCGCAGTTACGGGGGGGCGGGGGTGGGGAGCTCCTACAATGAGCAGTTCTTC,CARSYGGAGVGSSYNEQFF
12,.,TRBV10-3,.,TRBJ2-5,TGTGCCATCTCGAGGGGAGAAGAGACCCAGTACTTC,CAISRGEETQYF
13,.,TRBV19,.,TRBJ1-5,TGTGCCAGTAGTATCAGGTCAGATCAGCCCCAGCATTTT,CASSIRSDQPQHF
13,.,TRBV19,.,TRBJ2-7,TGTGCCACTTCACCGGGACTCACCTCAGAGCAGTACTTC,CATSPGLTSEQYF